These T cell receptor beta chains were read from a single sample in a study of T cell responses to AZD1222 COVID-19 vaccine. Data came from immunoSEQ multiplex PCR; TCRdb stores just in-frame clones and leaves some out. The sample carries about 160,000 clones, roughly 88% recorded once. This sample comprised peripheral blood, obtained 28 days after the second AZD1222 dose. These receptors came from an adult who received the AZD1222 COVID-19 vaccine. CDR3s include the opening cysteine and the closing phenylalanine or tryptophan. D genes are given only for firm matches. Size values are once, few and many counts, or a class for expanded clones, and some rows have none.

size	V	D	J	CDR3	DNA
-	TRBV7-9	-	TRBJ2-1	CASSRIWGASYNEQFF	TGTGCCAGCAGCCGGATCTGGGGGGCATCGTACAATGAGCAGTTCTTC
few	TRBV3-1/TRBV3-2	-	TRBJ2-7	CASSQATYEQYF	TGTGCCAGCAGCCAGGCGACCTACGAGCAGTACTTC
few	TRBV27	-	TRBJ2-7	CASRGITYEQYF	TGTGCCAGCAGGGGGATCACCTACGAGCAGTACTTC
-	TRBV27	-	TRBJ2-3	CASSLGFPEITDTQYF	TGTGCCAGCAGTTTAGGGTTCCCGGAGATCACAGATACGCAGTATTTT
-	TRBV7-2	-	TRBJ2-3	CASSLLWDTQYF	TGTGCCAGCAGCCTCCTCTGGGATACGCAGTATTTT
-	TRBV7-3	TRBD2	TRBJ2-1	CASSVSGGAGDEQFF	TGTGCCAGCAGCGTTAGCGGGGGGGCAGGCGATGAGCAGTTCTTC
-	TRBV7-2	TRBD1	TRBJ1-6	CASSYRDRNNSPLHF	TGTGCCAGCAGCTACCGGGACAGAAATAATTCACCCCTCCACTTT
few	TRBV2	-	TRBJ1-3	CASESPLSGNTIYF	TGTGCCAGCGAAAGTCCTCTCTCTGGAAACACCATATATTTT
once	TRBV12-5	-	TRBJ1-2	CATAGTLDFYGYTF	TGTGCTACCGCCGGGACTCTTGATTTCTATGGCTACACCTTC
-	TRBV24-1	TRBD2	TRBJ2-5	CATSDSRRGFQETQYF	TGTGCCACCAGTGATAGTCGGCGGGGGTTCCAAGAGACCCAGTACTTC
-	TRBV7-8	-	TRBJ1-1	CASSLWVNTEAFF	TGTGCCAGCAGCTTATGGGTGAACACTGAAGCTTTCTTT
once	TRBV9	-	TRBJ2-2	CASSVKPNTGELFF	TGTGCCAGCAGCGTGAAACCTAACACCGGGGAGCTGTTTTTT
-	TRBV18	-	TRBJ2-1	CASSPDRPRSYNEQFF	TGTGCCAGCTCACCAGACAGGCCCCGCTCCTACAATGAGCAGTTCTTC
large	TRBV6-6	-	TRBJ1-1	CASLGEGNTEAFF	TGTGCCAGCCTGGGGGAGGGGAACACTGAAGCTTTCTTT
once	TRBV5-5	TRBD2	TRBJ2-3	CASSANGLAGGPGTQYF	TGTGCCAGCAGCGCGAACGGACTAGCGGGGGGCCCAGGTACGCAGTATTTT
-	TRBV6-2/TRBV6-3	-	TRBJ1-2	CASSLFGSAGYTF	TGTGCCAGCAGTTTATTCGGGTCGGCTGGCTACACCTTC